A selection of T cell receptor beta chains follows, all from one sample in a study of T cell responses to AZD1222 COVID-19 vaccine. The method was immunoSEQ multiplex PCR; TCRdb's version includes in-frame clones alone and lacks a portion of them. Of 50,000 to 65,000 clones in the sample, approximately 88% are singletons; the top ten hold more than 12%. The material was peripheral blood, obtained 28 days after the second AZD1222 dose. Receptors were obtained from an adult who received the AZD1222 COVID-19 vaccine. Each CDR3 is given with its conserved first and last residue. A D gene is named only where the DNA matches it firmly. For some rows the clone size is stated as once, few or many, or as a class when expanded; others skip it.

j_gene: TRBJ2-1; abundance: .; v_gene: TRBV3-1/TRBV3-2; d_gene: .; len: 15; CDR3nt: TGTGCCAGCAGCCAAGGTTCGGGGGCTTACAATGAGCAGTTCTTC; CDR3aa: CASSQGSGAYNEQFF
j_gene: TRBJ1-1; abundance: .; v_gene: TRBV5-1; d_gene: .; len: 15; CDR3nt: TGCGCCAGCAGCTTGGGGGGACCAGGAAACACTGAAGCTTTCTTT; CDR3aa: CASSLGGPGNTEAFF
j_gene: TRBJ1-2; abundance: .; v_gene: TRBV7-8; d_gene: TRBD1; len: 15; CDR3nt: TGTGCCAGCAGCTCCCCAGGGGACAGCGGCTATGGCTACACCTTC; CDR3aa: CASSSPGDSGYGYTF
j_gene: TRBJ2-1; abundance: once; v_gene: TRBV5-1; d_gene: TRBD2; len: 17; CDR3nt: TGCGCCAGCAGCTTTGGGCTAGCGGGAGGGTCTTACAATGAGCAGTTCTTC; CDR3aa: CASSFGLAGGSYNEQFF
j_gene: TRBJ2-3; abundance: .; v_gene: TRBV6-5; d_gene: TRBD1; len: 15; CDR3nt: TGTGCCAGCAGGACCGGGACAGGGGGCACAGATACGCAGTATTTT; CDR3aa: CASRTGTGGTDTQYF
j_gene: TRBJ2-2; abundance: .; v_gene: TRBV7-6; d_gene: .; len: 19; CDR3nt: TGTGCCAGCAGCTACCCCCTAGGGGGGGACAGGAAGAACACCGGGGAGCTGTTTTTT; CDR3aa: CASSYPLGGDRKNTGELFF
j_gene: TRBJ1-1; abundance: .; v_gene: TRBV7-2; d_gene: TRBD1; len: 18; CDR3nt: TGTGCCACCCCGAGCCCGGCGTCCAGGGGGCATTTGAACACTGAAGCTTTCTTT; CDR3aa: CATPSPASRGHLNTEAFF
j_gene: TRBJ2-7; abundance: .; v_gene: TRBV11-2; d_gene: TRBD1; len: 15; CDR3nt: TGTGCCAGCAGCTCCCGGGACAGGGGGCGCTGGGAGCAGTACTTC; CDR3aa: CASSSRDRGRWEQYF
j_gene: TRBJ2-1; abundance: .; v_gene: TRBV11-3; d_gene: .; len: 15; CDR3nt: TGTGCCAGCAGCTTGTATAGCGGAGCCTACAATGAGCAGTTCTTC; CDR3aa: CASSLYSGAYNEQFF
j_gene: TRBJ1-2; abundance: few; v_gene: TRBV9; d_gene: .; len: 12; CDR3nt: TGTGCCAGCAGCGTAGAGGGGTATGGCTACACCTTC; CDR3aa: CASSVEGYGYTF
j_gene: TRBJ1-2; abundance: .; v_gene: TRBV7-8; d_gene: .; len: 15; CDR3nt: TGTGCCAGCAGCTTAGACCCGGGTCAGTCCTATGGCTACACCTTC; CDR3aa: CASSLDPGQSYGYTF
j_gene: TRBJ2-1; abundance: .; v_gene: TRBV7-9; d_gene: .; len: 15; CDR3nt: TGTGCCAGCACCTTCCTAGGGGTAGCGGACAATGAGCAGTTCTTC; CDR3aa: CASTFLGVADNEQFF
j_gene: TRBJ2-7; abundance: .; v_gene: TRBV12-2; d_gene: .; len: 16; CDR3nt: TGTGCAAGTCGGCGACGACTAGCGGGAGTGCTCTACGAGCAGTACTTC; CDR3aa: CASRRRLAGVLYEQYF
j_gene: TRBJ2-1; abundance: .; v_gene: TRBV6-2/TRBV6-3; d_gene: TRBD1; len: 16; CDR3nt: TGTGCCAGCAGTTCCGAGGGGGCACACTCCTACAATGAGCAGTTCTTC; CDR3aa: CASSSEGAHSYNEQFF
j_gene: TRBJ2-1; abundance: .; v_gene: TRBV11-3; d_gene: .; len: 13; CDR3nt: TGTGCCAGCAGCTTAGTTAACTACAATGAGCAGTTCTTC; CDR3aa: CASSLVNYNEQFF
j_gene: TRBJ1-6; abundance: .; v_gene: TRBV5-1; d_gene: .; len: 15; CDR3nt: TGCGCCAGCAGCTTGGACTGGCAGGGAAATTCACCCCTCCACTTT; CDR3aa: CASSLDWQGNSPLHF
j_gene: TRBJ1-1; abundance: once; v_gene: TRBV3-1/TRBV3-2; d_gene: .; len: 13; CDR3nt: TGTGCCAGCAGCCTTGGACAGAACACTGAAGCTTTCTTT; CDR3aa: CASSLGQNTEAFF
j_gene: TRBJ2-2; abundance: .; v_gene: TRBV27; d_gene: TRBD1; len: 19; CDR3nt: TGTGCCAGCAGTCCCCAATTTGACAGGGGACACACGAACACCGGGGAGCTGTTTTTT; CDR3aa: CASSPQFDRGHTNTGELFF
j_gene: TRBJ2-2; abundance: .; v_gene: TRBV28; d_gene: .; len: 15; CDR3nt: TGTGCCAGCAGTTTTTTGACCCCGAACACCGGGGAGCTGTTTTTT; CDR3aa: CASSFLTPNTGELFF
j_gene: TRBJ2-2; abundance: .; v_gene: TRBV18; d_gene: .; len: 15; CDR3nt: TGTGCCAGCTCACCACGGGATGCAAACACCGGGGAGCTGTTTTTT; CDR3aa: CASSPRDANTGELFF
j_gene: TRBJ1-2; abundance: .; v_gene: TRBV6-5; d_gene: TRBD1; len: 13; CDR3nt: TGTGCCAGCAGTACGACAGGGCTTACTGGCTACACCTTC; CDR3aa: CASSTTGLTGYTF
j_gene: TRBJ2-3; abundance: .; v_gene: TRBV7-9; d_gene: .; len: 17; CDR3nt: TGTGCCAGCAGCTTACCCCGACTTGGCGGCCGCACAGATACGCAGTATTTT; CDR3aa: CASSLPRLGGRTDTQYF
j_gene: TRBJ2-3; abundance: .; v_gene: TRBV5-4; d_gene: TRBD2; len: 17; CDR3nt: TGTGCCAGCAGCCTCCCCCCGGGGGGAGCCCGTGTGGGTACGCAGTATTTT; CDR3aa: CASSLPPGGARVGTQYF
j_gene: TRBJ2-2; abundance: .; v_gene: TRBV14; d_gene: .; len: 16; CDR3nt: TGTGCCAGCAGCCAAGAAAAGGGGCTGGATTCCGGGGAGCTGTTTTTT; CDR3aa: CASSQEKGLDSGELFF
j_gene: TRBJ1-2; abundance: .; v_gene: TRBV5-1; d_gene: .; len: 15; CDR3nt: TGCGCCAGCAGCTTGGCAGGCCTGACTAACTATGGCTACACCTTC; CDR3aa: CASSLAGLTNYGYTF
j_gene: TRBJ1-2; abundance: .; v_gene: TRBV3-1/TRBV3-2; d_gene: TRBD1; len: 16; CDR3nt: TGTGCCAGCAGCACCTCCCCCGGGACAGTGAACTATGGCTACACCTTC; CDR3aa: CASSTSPGTVNYGYTF
j_gene: TRBJ2-1; abundance: .; v_gene: TRBV24-1; d_gene: TRBD1; len: 16; CDR3nt: TGTGCCACCAGTGATTTGCCGGGACAGGGTCGCGATGAGCAGTTCTTC; CDR3aa: CATSDLPGQGRDEQFF
j_gene: TRBJ1-2; abundance: .; v_gene: TRBV6-5; d_gene: .; len: 15; CDR3nt: TGTGCCAGCAGTTACGGAGCTCGGGATAACTATGGCTACACCTTC; CDR3aa: CASSYGARDNYGYTF
j_gene: TRBJ2-1; abundance: once; v_gene: TRBV13; d_gene: .; len: 12; CDR3nt: TGTGCCAGCAGCCAGGGTCGTAATGAGCAGTTCTTC; CDR3aa: CASSQGRNEQFF